These 23 T cell receptor beta chains came from one sample sequenced in a study of cytomegalovirus exposure and HLA in healthy donors. PCR employed 60 Vbeta and 13 Jbeta primers. Sequencing used immunoSEQ multiplex PCR; TCRdb keeps in-frame clones, though not all of them. The data hold about 120,000 clones, with about 73% observed a single time. The sequencing input was PBMCs. These receptors all stem from a woman under 40 in good health and CMV-seropositive.

This clone was picked up one time. The chain links TRBV7-9 to TRBJ1-2; D gene unclear. The germline V and J ends were trimmed by 1 base and 8 bases, with 11 bases remaining between them. The germline V gene encodes CDR1 SEHNR and CDR2 FQNEAQ (reference sequence). CDR3 size: 13 residues. This CDR3 is CASSLEPNLGYTF. CDR3 nucleotides: TGTGCCAGCAGCTTAGAACCCAACCTAGGCTACACCTTC.

This chain joins TRBV6-6 and TRBJ2-2, with 9 bases lining up with TRBD1. Trimming removed 6 bases from V and 3 bases from J; junction bases left unmatched: 8. Germline loops: CDR1 MNHNY, CDR2 SVGAGI (reference sequence). CDR3 size: 16 residues. CDR3 amino acids: CASRPYRGRDTGELFF. The CDR3 DNA is TGTGCCAGCAGGCCTTACAGGGGGCGCGACACCGGGGAGCTGTTTTTT.

This sequence joins TRBV7-9 and TRBJ2-7, with a weak D call TRBD2 (6 bases). The CDR3 has 14 residues. Per germline, CDR1 SEHNR and CDR2 FQNEAQ (reference sequence). V was cut by 3 bases and J by 2 bases, with 11 bases left in between. CDR3 region: CASSFVGGTYEQYF. DNA of the CDR3: TGTGCCAGCAGCTTTGTGGGGGGTACCTACGAGCAGTACTTC.

This clone has a handful of counts. The gene calls are TRBV9 and TRBJ2-7, with D maybe TRBD2 (7 bases). Trimming left V 3 bases short and J 6 bases short, with 16 bases between. From germline, CDR1 is SGDLS and CDR2 YYNGEE. CDR3 size: 14 residues. CDR3: CASSGRGGQREQYF. Written as DNA, the CDR3 is TGTGCCAGCAGCGGAAGGGGGGGCCAGCGCGAGCAGTACTTC.

About this clone: One end of the junction fails to match germline, which may point to a read error. The chain employs TRBV7-3 and TRBJ1-2; possibly TRBD1 for D (6 bases). The CDR3 length is 13 residues. The germline CDR1 and CDR2 sequences are SGHTA and FQGTGA. The CDR3 spells CASSESGQHGYTF. The CDR3 DNA reads as TGTGCCAGCAGCGAAAGTGGACAGCATGGATACACCTTC.

The CDR3 here is CASRLGSSGYEQYF. CDR3 in DNA: TGTGCCAGCAGGCTTGGGTCTAGCGGCTACGAGCAGTACTTC. J is TRBJ2-7 and V is TRBV7-8, with 7 bases that match TRBD2. In germline, CDR1 is SGHVS, CDR2 FQNEAQ. The length of the CDR3 is 14 residues. With 6 bases clipped from V and 3 bases from J, the junction kept 8 bases outside the gene matches.

This chain connects TRBV12-5 to TRBJ1-6, with no clear D. CDR1 is LGHNT, CDR2 FRNRAP, per germline. The CDR3 runs 16 residues. With 6 bases removed from V and 1 base from J, the gap between germline ends came to 13 bases. The CDR3 region has the DNA TGTGCTAGTGGGGGTCTCGAGGGTTCCTATAATTCACCCCTCCACTTT. Amino acids: CASGGLEGSYNSPLHF.

This chain joins TRBV6-1 and TRBJ1-1, with D uncertain. The CDR3 runs to 11 residues. Germline loops: CDR1 MNHNS, CDR2 SASEGT. V was trimmed by 3 bases and J by 10 bases, leaving 9 bases between them. The CDR3, as DNA: TGTGCCAGCAGTGACCGGTTTAGAGCTTTCTTT. Protein product: CASSDRFRAFF.

The chain employs TRBV11-1 and TRBJ1-2; D gene ambiguous. The V end was cut by 5 bases, the J end by 2 bases, with 12 bases between. This CDR3 has 14 residues. Looked up from germline, CDR1 is SGHAT and CDR2 is FQDESV (reference sequence). The CDR3 DNA reads as TGTGCCAGCAGCCCCGATATAGCGAACTATGGCTACACCTTC. The encoded protein is CASSPDIANYGYTF. Full variable domain (missing parts from reference TRBV11-1 and TRBJ1-2): EAEVAQSPRYKITEKSQAVAFWCDPISGHATLYWYRQILGQGPELLVQFQDESVVDDSQLPKDRFSAERLKGVDSTLKIQPAELGDSAMYLCASSPDIANYGYTFGSGTRLTVV.

The chain recombines TRBV4-3 with TRBJ1-6; 7 bases line up with TRBD1. The V segment lost 4 bases and the J segment 8 bases; nucleotides outside the gene matches: 8. Germline loops: CDR1 LGHNA, CDR2 YSLEER. CDR3 length: 15 residues. The CDR3 bases are TGCGCCAGCAGCCTACTCCGGGACAGCGATTCACCCCTCCACTTT. It translates to CASSLLRDSDSPLHF.

The chain employs TRBV5-1 and TRBJ2-1; 8 positions agree with TRBD2. Germline V lookup: CDR1 SGHRS, CDR2 YFSETQ. The CDR3 loop spans 17 amino acids. V shed 5 bases and J 3 bases; nucleotides not matched to a gene: 13. The CDR3 reads CASSLYRGGEVYNEQFF. The CDR3 coding sequence is TGCGCCAGCAGTTTGTATCGGGGGGGAGAGGTCTACAATGAGCAGTTCTTC.

This chain links TRBV13 with TRBJ2-5; D may be TRBD2 (6 bases). The J call is uncertain, as TRBJ2-7 better fits the DNA end. Germline lookup yields CDR1 PRHDT and CDR2 FYEKMQ (reference sequence). CDR3 size: 14 residues. The CDR3 loop is CASSPGAGTYEQYF. The CDR3 DNA reads as TGTGCCAGCAGCCCGGGAGCGGGTACCTACGAGCAGTACTTC.

The chain has TRBV30 and TRBJ2-2; D perhaps matches TRBD2 (5 bases). V dropped 0 bases and J dropped 7 bases, with 12 bases sitting between them. The CDR3 covers 14 residues. CDR1 and CDR2 from the germline V gene are GTSNPN and SVGIG (reference sequence). The CDR3 reads CAWSVNFRGGELFF. The DNA for the CDR3 is TGTGCCTGGAGTGTTAACTTTCGGGGCGGGGAGCTGTTTTTT.

This chain joins TRBV4-2 and TRBJ1-3; the D gene is possibly TRBD1 (5 bases). V lost 2 bases and J 1 base, leaving 15 bases between the germline ends. The CDR3 consists of 17 residues. The V gene's germline CDR1 is LGHNA and CDR2 YNFKEQ. The CDR3 reads CASSQLFGGKSGNTIYF. The CDR3 DNA is TGTGCCAGCAGCCAATTGTTTGGGGGGAAATCTGGAAACACCATATATTTT.

The chain has TRBV6-5 and TRBJ2-3; possibly TRBD2 for D (6 bases). V was shortened by 8 bases and J by 5 bases, with 17 bases between the two germline ends. This CDR3 is 14 amino acids long. CDR1 and CDR2 from the germline V gene are MNHEY and SVGAGI. CDR3 nucleotide sequence: TGTGCCAGCCACAGACTAGGAAGGGTAGATACGCAGTATTTT. The encoded protein is CASHRLGRVDTQYF.

CDR3 loop: CASSLGGQYF. As DNA, the CDR3 is TGCGCCAGCAGCTTGGGAGGGCAGTACTTC. This chain connects TRBV5-1 to TRBJ2-7; no clear D. CDR3 length: 10 amino acids. V was pared by 0 bases and J by 9 bases, with 4 bases between. CDR1 is SGHRS and CDR2 is YFSETQ in the germline V gene.

This chain uses TRBV6-1 with TRBJ1-4; D unresolved. Germline assignment: CDR1 MNHNS and CDR2 SASEGT. Between the trimmed V and J ends, which lost 4 bases and 0 bases, there was a span of 12 bases. The CDR3 spans 16 residues. Here the CDR3 DNA reads TGTGCCAGCAGTGCCCGGGATGGGACAACTAATGAAAAACTGTTTTTT. Its protein is CASSARDGTTNEKLFF.

This chain joins TRBV5-4 and TRBJ2-7, with 7 bases that match TRBD1. The CDR3 spans 14 residues. CDR1 SGHNT and CDR2 YYREEE come from the germline V gene (reference sequence). V shed 5 bases and J 0 bases; nucleotides not matched to a gene: 5. In DNA, the CDR3 is TGTGCCAGCAGGAAGGACAGGTTCTCCTACGAGCAGTACTTC. Its translation: CASRKDRFSYEQYF.

The chain links TRBV18 to TRBJ1-1, with 9 bases fitting TRBD1. The CDR3 has 16 amino acids. From germline, CDR1 is KGHSH and CDR2 LQKENI. The V segment lost 4 bases and the J segment 1 base; nucleotides outside the gene matches: 7. CDR3 amino acids: CASSLKQGAQNTEAFF. As DNA, the CDR3 is TGTGCCAGCTCACTAAAACAGGGGGCACAGAACACTGAAGCTTTCTTT.

This clone was counted between two and nine times. This sequence joins TRBV29-1 and TRBJ2-7; the match to TRBD1 covers 8 bases. Germline lookup yields CDR1 SQVTM and CDR2 ANQGSEA. The CDR3 spans 13 residues. V dropped 3 bases and J dropped 6; count of bases not matched to a gene: 7. In DNA form, the CDR3 reads TGCAGCGTTGACGGGCAGGGGGCGGGCGAGCAGTACTTC. It is translated as CSVDGQGAGEQYF.

The chain carries TRBV5-4 and TRBJ2-2, with TRBD1 matching 10 bases. Germline values: CDR1 SGHNT, CDR2 YYREEE (reference sequence). With V trimmed by 3 bases and J by 6 bases, 14 bases remained unmatched. This CDR3 contains 18 residues. The chain's CDR3 is CASSSNYKGQGLSGELFF. CDR3 nucleotides: TGTGCCAGCAGCTCTAACTATAAGGGACAGGGGCTATCCGGGGAGCTGTTTTTT. The whole variable domain, remainder taken from reference TRBV5-4 and TRBJ2-2, is ETGVTQSPTHLIKTRGQQVTLRCSSQSGHNTVSWYQQALGQGPQFIFQYYREEENGRGNFPPRFSGLQFPNYSSELNVNALELDDSALYLCASSSNYKGQGLSGELFFGEGSRLTVL.

The chain joins TRBV30 to TRBJ1-6; the D is unclear. Germline CDR1 and CDR2: GTSNPN and SVGIG (reference sequence). The V end lost 3 bases, the J end lost 2 bases, and 8 bases lay between the germline ends. The CDR3 covers 14 residues. The CDR3 here is CAWSAGPYNSPLHF. For the CDR3, the DNA is TGTGCCTGGAGCGCGGGCCCCTATAATTCACCCCTCCACTTT.

The genes are TRBV9 and TRBJ2-7, with 10 bases matching TRBD1. The V gene's germline CDR1 is SGDLS and CDR2 YYNGEE. After removal of 3 bases from V and 6 bases from J, the junction contained 18 bases not matched to a gene. This CDR3 has 18 residues. The CDR3 is CASSALYIRQGAPIEQYF. Written as DNA, the CDR3 is TGTGCCAGCAGCGCTCTATATATACGACAGGGGGCGCCGATCGAGCAGTACTTC.